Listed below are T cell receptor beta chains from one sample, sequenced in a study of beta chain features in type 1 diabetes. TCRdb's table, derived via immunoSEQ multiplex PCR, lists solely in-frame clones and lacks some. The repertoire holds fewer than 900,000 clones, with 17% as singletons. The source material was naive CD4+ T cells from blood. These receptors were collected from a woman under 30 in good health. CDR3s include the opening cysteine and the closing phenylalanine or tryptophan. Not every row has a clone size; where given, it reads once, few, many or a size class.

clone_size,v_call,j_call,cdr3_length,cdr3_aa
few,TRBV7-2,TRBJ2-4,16,CASSPNPQRQVDIQYF
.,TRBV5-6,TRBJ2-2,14,CASSLGANTGELFF
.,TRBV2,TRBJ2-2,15,CASKDVGVSTGELFF
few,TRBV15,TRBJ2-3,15,CATSRDPGHQDTQYF
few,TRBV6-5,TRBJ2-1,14,CASRPISSYNEQFF
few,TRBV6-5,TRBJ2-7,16,CASSSLGLASSYEQYF
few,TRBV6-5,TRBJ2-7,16,CASSYSTIGARYEQYF
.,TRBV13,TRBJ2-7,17,CASSLVWQALKAYEQYF
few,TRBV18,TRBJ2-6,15,CASSPRGTGANVLTF
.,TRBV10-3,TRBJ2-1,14,CATRGTSANNEQFF
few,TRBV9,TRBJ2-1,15,CASSRAPTGGNEQFF
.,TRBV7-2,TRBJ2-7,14,CASSSGTTLYEQYF
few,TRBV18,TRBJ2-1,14,CASSPRGLGNEQFF
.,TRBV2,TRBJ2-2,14,CAGASGPSTGELFF
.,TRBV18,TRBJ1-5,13,CASSPILGQPQHF
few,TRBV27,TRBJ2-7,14,CASSSGRETYEQYF
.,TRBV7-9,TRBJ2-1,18,CASSPFPRLGGLYNEQFF
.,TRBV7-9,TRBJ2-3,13,CASNERDMRTQYF
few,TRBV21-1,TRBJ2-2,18,CASSTRTSGRDNTGELFF
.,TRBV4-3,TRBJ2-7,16,CASSRGHSGAFYEQYF
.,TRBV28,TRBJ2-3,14,CATSGTGGTDTQYF
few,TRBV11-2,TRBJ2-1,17,CASSSRTSRSSYNEQFF
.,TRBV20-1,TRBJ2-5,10,CSALARTQYF
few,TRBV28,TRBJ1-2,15,CASSLSPTQMRGYTF
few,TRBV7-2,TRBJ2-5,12,CASSAAGETQYF
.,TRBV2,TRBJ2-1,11,CASSELLEQFF
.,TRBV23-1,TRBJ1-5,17,CASRLTGQQLYNQPQHF
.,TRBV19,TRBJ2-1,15,CASSIGLAGVNEQFF
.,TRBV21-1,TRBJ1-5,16,CASSKAGTGLNQPQHF
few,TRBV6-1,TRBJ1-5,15,CASRMQGASNQPQHF